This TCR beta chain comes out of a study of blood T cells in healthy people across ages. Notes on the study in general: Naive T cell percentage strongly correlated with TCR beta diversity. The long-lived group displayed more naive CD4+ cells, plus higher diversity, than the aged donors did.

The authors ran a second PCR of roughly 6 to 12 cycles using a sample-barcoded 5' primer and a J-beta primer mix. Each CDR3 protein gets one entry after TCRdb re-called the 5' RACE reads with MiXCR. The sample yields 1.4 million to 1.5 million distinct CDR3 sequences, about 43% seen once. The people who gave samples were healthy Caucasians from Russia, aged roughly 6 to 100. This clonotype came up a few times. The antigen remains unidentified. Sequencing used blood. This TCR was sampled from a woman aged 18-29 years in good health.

The CDR3 region has the DNA TGTGCCAGCAGCCAAGGTTCTTTTCAGGGAGGCTACACCTTC. The encoded protein is CASSQGSFQGGYTF. This chain joins TRBV3-1 and TRBJ1-2, with D maybe TRBD1 (5 bases). Trimming took 1 base from V and 8 from J, leaving 14 bases between them. This CDR3 contains 14 residues. Germline V gene sequence: CDR1 LGHDT, CDR2 YNNKEL (reference sequence).